A single TCR beta chain is shown here with its context. What it binds is unknown. The record originates from a study of blood T cells in healthy people across ages. The donors, aged about 6 to 100, were healthy Caucasians from Russia. Isolation recovered at least 7 million PBMCs from every sample. Together with a sample-barcoded 5' primer, a J-beta primer mix was included in a second PCR lasting about 6 to 11 cycles. TCRdb analysed the 5' RACE reads with MiXCR anew, one entry per CDR3 protein. This table holds 650,000 to 800,000 distinct CDR3 sequences, roughly 44% found once. Study-level points and caveats: Across the age range, TCR beta diversity per million T cells fell in a roughly linear way.

What was sequenced was blood. The sequence was obtained from a man aged 55 to 70 in good health.

The CDR3 nucleotides are TGTGCCAGCAGCGAAGGGGTGGCCCAGTACTTC. Amino acid sequence: CASSEGVAQYF. The J gene is TRBJ2-5, the V gene TRBV7-9; D might be TRBD1 (5 bases). V dropped 5 bases and J dropped 9 bases, with 10 bases sitting between them. Germline-derived CDR1 and CDR2 are SEHNR and FQNEAQ (reference sequence). CDR3 length: 11 amino acids.